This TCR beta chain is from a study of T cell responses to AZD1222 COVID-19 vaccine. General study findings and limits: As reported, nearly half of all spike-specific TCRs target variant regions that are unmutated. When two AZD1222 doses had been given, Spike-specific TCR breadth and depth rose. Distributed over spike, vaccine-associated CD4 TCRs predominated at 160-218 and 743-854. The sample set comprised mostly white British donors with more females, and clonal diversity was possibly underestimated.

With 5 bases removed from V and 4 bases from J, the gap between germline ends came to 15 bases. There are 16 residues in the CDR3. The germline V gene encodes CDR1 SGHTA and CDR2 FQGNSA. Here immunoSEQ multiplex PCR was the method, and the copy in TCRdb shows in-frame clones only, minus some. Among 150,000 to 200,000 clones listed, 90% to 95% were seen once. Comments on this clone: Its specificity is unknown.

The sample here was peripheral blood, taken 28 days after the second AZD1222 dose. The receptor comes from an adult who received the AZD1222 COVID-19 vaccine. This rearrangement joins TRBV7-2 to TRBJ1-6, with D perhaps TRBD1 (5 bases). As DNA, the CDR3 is TGTGCCAGCAGCCCCTATACGACAGTATATAATTCACCCCTCCACTTT. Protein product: CASSPYTTVYNSPLHF.